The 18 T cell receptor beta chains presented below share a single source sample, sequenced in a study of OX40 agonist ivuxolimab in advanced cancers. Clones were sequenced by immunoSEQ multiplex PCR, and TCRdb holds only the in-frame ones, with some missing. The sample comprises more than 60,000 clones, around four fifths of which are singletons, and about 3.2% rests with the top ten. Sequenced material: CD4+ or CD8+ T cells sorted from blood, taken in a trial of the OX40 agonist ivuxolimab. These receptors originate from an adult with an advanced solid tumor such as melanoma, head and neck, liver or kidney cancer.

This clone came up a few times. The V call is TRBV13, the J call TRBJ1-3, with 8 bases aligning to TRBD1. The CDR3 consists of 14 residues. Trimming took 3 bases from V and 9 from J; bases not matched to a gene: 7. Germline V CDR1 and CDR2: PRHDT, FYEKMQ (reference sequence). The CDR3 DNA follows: TGTGCCAGCAGCTTGTACGACAGGGGAGGCACCATATATTTT. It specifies CASSLYDRGGTIYF.

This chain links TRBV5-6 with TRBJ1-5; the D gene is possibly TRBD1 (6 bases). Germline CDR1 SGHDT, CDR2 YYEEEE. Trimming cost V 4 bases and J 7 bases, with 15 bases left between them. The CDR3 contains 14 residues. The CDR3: CASSRPGTKQPQHF. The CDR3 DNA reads TGTGCCAGCAGCCGTCCCGGGACAAAGCAGCCCCAGCATTTT.

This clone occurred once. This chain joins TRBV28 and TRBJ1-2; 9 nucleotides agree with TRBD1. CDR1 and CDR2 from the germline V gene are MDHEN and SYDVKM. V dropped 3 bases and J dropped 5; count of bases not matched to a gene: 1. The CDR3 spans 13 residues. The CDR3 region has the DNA TGTGCCAGCAGTTTCGGACAGGGGTATGGCTACACCTTC. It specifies CASSFGQGYGYTF.

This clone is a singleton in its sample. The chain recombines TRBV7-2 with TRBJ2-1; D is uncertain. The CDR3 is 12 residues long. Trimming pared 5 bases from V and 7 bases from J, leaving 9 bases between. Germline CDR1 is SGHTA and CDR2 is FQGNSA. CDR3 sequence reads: CASSRATNEQFF. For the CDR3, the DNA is TGTGCCAGCAGCCGGGCCACAAATGAGCAGTTCTTC.

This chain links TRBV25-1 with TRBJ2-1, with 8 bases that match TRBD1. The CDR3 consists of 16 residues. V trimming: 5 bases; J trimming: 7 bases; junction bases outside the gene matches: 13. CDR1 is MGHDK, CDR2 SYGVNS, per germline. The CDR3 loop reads CASSKGGRGLINEQFF. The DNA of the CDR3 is TGTGCCAGCAGTAAAGGGGGCAGGGGGCTTATTAATGAGCAGTTCTTC. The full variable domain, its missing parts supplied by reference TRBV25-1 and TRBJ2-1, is EADIYQTPRYLVIGTGKKITLECSQTMGHDKMYWYQQDPGMELHLIHYSYGVNSTEKGDLSSESTVSRIRTEHFPLTLESARPSHTSQYLCASSKGGRGLINEQFFGPGTRLTVL.

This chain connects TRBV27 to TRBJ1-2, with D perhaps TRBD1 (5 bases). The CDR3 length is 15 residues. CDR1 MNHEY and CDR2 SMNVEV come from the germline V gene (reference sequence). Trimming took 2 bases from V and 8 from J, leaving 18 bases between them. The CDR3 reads CASSLKAGVGRGYTF. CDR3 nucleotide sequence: TGTGCCAGCAGTTTAAAAGCGGGGGTGGGGCGAGGCTACACCTTC.

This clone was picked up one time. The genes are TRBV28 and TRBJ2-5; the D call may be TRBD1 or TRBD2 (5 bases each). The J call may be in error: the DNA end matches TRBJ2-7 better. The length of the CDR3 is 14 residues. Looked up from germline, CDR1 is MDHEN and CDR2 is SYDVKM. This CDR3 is CASRGPTALYEQYF. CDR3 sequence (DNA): TGTGCCAGCAGGGGACCCACGGCATTATACGAGCAGTACTTC.

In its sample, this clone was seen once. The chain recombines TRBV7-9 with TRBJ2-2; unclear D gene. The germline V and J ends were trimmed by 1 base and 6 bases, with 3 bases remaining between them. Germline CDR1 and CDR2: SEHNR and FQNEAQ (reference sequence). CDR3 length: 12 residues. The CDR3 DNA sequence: TGTGCCAGCAGCTTAGAATCCGGGGAGCTGTTTTTT. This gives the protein CASSLESGELFF.

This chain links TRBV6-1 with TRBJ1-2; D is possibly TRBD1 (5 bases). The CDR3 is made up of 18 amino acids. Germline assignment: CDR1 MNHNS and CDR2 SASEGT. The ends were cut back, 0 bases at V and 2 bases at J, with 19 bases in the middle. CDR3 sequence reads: CASSEARDLLGKNYGYTF. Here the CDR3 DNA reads TGTGCCAGCAGTGAAGCCAGGGATCTATTGGGGAAGAACTATGGCTACACCTTC.

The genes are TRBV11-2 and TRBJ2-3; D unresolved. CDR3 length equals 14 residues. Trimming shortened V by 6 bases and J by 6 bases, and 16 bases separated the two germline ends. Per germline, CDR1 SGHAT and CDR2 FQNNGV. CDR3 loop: CASRLASRVDTQYF. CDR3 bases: TGTGCCAGCAGGCTTGCCTCAAGGGTTGATACGCAGTATTTT. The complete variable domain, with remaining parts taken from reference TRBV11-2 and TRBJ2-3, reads EAGVAQSPRYKIIEKRQSVAFWCNPISGHATLYWYQQILGQGPKLLIQFQNNGVVDDSQLPKDRFSAERLKGVDSTLKIQPAKLEDSAVYLCASRLASRVDTQYFGPGTRLTVL.

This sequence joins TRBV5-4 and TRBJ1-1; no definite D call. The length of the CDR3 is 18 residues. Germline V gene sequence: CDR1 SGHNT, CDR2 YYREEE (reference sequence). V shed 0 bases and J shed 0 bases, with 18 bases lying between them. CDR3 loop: CASSLGFSGRSMNTEAFF. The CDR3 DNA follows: TGTGCCAGCAGCTTGGGTTTCTCGGGCAGGTCAATGAACACTGAAGCTTTCTTT.

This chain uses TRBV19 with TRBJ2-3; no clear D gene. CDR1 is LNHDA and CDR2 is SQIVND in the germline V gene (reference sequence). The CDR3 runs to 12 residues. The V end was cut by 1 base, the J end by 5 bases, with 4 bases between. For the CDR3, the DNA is TGTGCCAGTAGTATAGGCCGAGATACGCAGTATTTT. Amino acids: CASSIGRDTQYF.

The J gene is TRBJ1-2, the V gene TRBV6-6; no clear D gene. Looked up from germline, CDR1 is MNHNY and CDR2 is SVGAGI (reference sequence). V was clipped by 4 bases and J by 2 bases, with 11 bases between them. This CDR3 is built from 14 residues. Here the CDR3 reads CASSFRAQNYGYTF. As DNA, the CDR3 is TGTGCCAGCAGTTTTCGGGCCCAGAACTATGGCTACACCTTC.

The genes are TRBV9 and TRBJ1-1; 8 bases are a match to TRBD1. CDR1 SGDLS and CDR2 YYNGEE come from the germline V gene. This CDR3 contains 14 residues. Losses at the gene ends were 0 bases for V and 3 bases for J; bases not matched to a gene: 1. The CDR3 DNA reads TGTGCCAGCAGCGTAGGGACAGGGTACACTGAAGCTTTCTTT. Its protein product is CASSVGTGYTEAFF.

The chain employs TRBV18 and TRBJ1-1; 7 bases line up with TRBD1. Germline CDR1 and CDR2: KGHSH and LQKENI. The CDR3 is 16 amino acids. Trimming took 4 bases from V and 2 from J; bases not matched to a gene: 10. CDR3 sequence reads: CASSLAPTGINTEAFF. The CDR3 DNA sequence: TGTGCCAGCTCACTCGCCCCGACAGGGATAAACACTGAAGCTTTCTTT.

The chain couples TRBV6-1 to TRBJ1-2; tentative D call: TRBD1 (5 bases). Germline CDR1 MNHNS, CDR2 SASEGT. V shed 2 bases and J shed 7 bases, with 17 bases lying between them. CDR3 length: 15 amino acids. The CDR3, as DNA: TGTGCCAGCAGTGAAAGGTCCGGGACTCTGAGTGGCTACACCTTC. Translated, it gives CASSERSGTLSGYTF.

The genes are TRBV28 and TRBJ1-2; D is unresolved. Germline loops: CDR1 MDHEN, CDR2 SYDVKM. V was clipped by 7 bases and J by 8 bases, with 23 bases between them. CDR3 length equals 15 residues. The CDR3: CASNNAGGTGFGYTF. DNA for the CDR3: TGTGCCAGCAACAACGCGGGAGGAACGGGATTCGGCTACACCTTC.

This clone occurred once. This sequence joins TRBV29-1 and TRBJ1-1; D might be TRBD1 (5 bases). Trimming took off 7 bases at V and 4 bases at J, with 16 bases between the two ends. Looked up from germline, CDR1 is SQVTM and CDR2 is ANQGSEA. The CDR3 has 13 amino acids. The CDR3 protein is CSARDFLSTEAFF. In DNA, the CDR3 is TGCAGCGCCAGGGACTTCCTAAGCACTGAAGCTTTCTTT.